The 27 T cell receptor beta chains below were found in one sample sequenced in a study of vaccination effects on CD4 cells after COVID-19. CD4+ T cells specific for antigen were expanded with viral peptide pools by the ViraFEST assay before sequencing. Isolation of CD4+ T cells took place after about nine days of culture. Among the vaccine recipients, none had a prior SARS-CoV-2 infection, and nucleocapsid antibodies were negative. Repertoires were generated with immunoSEQ multiplex PCR, while TCRdb's copy carries only in-frame clones and drops some. The top ten hold under 15% of the sample, which has about 24,000 clones, 55% to 75% seen once. What these receptors recognize is not known. Sequencing used CD4+ T cells from PBMCs cultured with HCoV-OC43 spike peptides, obtained before COVID-19 vaccination. Subset noted: HCoV-OC43 spike overlapping peptide pool stimulation. These receptors all come from a human donor who received a COVID-19 vaccine.

This clone has only one observation. J is TRBJ2-5 and V is TRBV7-2; 12 bases align to TRBD2. J gave up 5 bases and V 5 bases, and 6 bases lay outside the gene matches. CDR3 length: 15 residues. Germline values: CDR1 SGHTA, CDR2 FQGNSA. CDR3 sequence: CASSLQTSGSETQYF. CDR3 in DNA: TGTGCCAGCAGCCTCCAGACTAGCGGGAGTGAGACCCAGTACTTC. The variable domain in full, completed from reference TRBV7-2 and TRBJ2-5, reads GAGVSQSPSNKVTEKGKDVELRCDPISGHTALYWYRQSLGQGLEFLIYFQGNSAPDKSGLPSDRFSAERTGGSVSTLTIQRTQQEDSAVYLCASSLQTSGSETQYFGPGTRLLVL.

This chain connects TRBV5-6 to TRBJ2-1; the D gene is possibly TRBD2 (7 bases). Germline values: CDR1 SGHDT, CDR2 YYEEEE. The CDR3 extends over 15 amino acids. V dropped 1 base and J dropped 8 bases, with 16 bases sitting between them. CDR3: CASSLPLLGGHEQFF. In nucleotides, the CDR3 is TGTGCCAGCAGCTTGCCCCTTTTGGGGGGGCATGAGCAGTTCTTC.

The chain has TRBV6-1 and TRBJ1-3, with D perhaps matching TRBD1 (5 bases). With 4 bases removed from V and 4 bases from J, the gap between germline ends came to 17 bases. This CDR3 spans 16 amino acids. Germline V gives CDR1 MNHNS, CDR2 SASEGT. The CDR3, as DNA: TGTGCCAGCAGTGTGGTCGCGGGGGTTTTAGGAAACACCATATATTTT. Amino acid sequence: CASSVVAGVLGNTIYF.

The chain has TRBV6-5 and TRBJ2-3, with D possibly matching TRBD2 (6 bases). The germline CDR1 and CDR2 sequences are MNHEY and SVGAGI. The CDR3 extends over 14 amino acids. Trimming pared 2 bases from V and 1 base from J, leaving 7 bases between. As DNA, the CDR3 is TGTGCCAGCAGTTACGGACTACGCACAGATACGCAGTATTTT. Its translation: CASSYGLRTDTQYF.

The chain recombines TRBV7-2 with TRBJ1-2; 7 nucleotides line up with TRBD1. The CDR3 length is 13 residues. V shed 4 bases and J 13 bases; nucleotides not matched to a gene: 12. Germline CDR1 and CDR2: SGHTA and FQGNSA. As DNA, the CDR3 is TGTGCCAGCAGCTACTATATAGACAGGGAAGTCACCTTC. Protein sequence: CASSYYIDREVTF.

The chain joins TRBV12-5 to TRBJ2-2, with a possible D match to TRBD2 (6 bases). V lost 7 bases, J lost 4 bases, and 16 bases lay in between. The germline V gene has CDR1 LGHNT and CDR2 FRNRAP. The CDR3 is made up of 15 amino acids. In nucleotides, the CDR3 is TGTGCTAGTGCCAACGGGGGTCGGGTCACCGGGGAGCTGTTTTTT. It yields the protein CASANGGRVTGELFF. Variable domain in full (rest from reference TRBV12-5 and TRBJ2-2): DARVTQTPRHKVTEMGQEVTMRCQPILGHNTVFWYRQTMMQGLELLAYFRNRAPLDDSGMPKDRFSAEMPDATLATLKIQPSEPRDSAVYFCASANGGRVTGELFFGEGSRLTVL.

The chain recombines TRBV5-4 with TRBJ2-1; 10 bases line up with TRBD1. In germline, CDR1 is SGHNT, CDR2 YYREEE (reference sequence). There are 13 residues in the CDR3. V dropped 6 bases and J dropped 7; count of bases not matched to a gene: 4. The CDR3 nucleotides read TGTGCCAGCACCCCGGACAGGGGGAATGAGCAGTTCTTC. Translating gives CASTPDRGNEQFF.

The rearrangement links TRBV6-6 to TRBJ2-1, with 8 bases that match TRBD1. The germline V gene has CDR1 MNHNY and CDR2 SVGAGI (reference sequence). The V segment lost 6 bases and the J segment 6 bases; nucleotides outside the gene matches: 7. The CDR3 extends over 14 amino acids. The CDR3: CASRAGTGGNEQFF. CDR3 DNA: TGTGCCAGCAGAGCCGGGACAGGCGGCAATGAGCAGTTCTTC.

This clone was picked up a small number of times. The genes are TRBV7-9 and TRBJ1-1; 7 nucleotides line up with TRBD1. Germline assignment: CDR1 SEHNR and CDR2 FQNEAQ (reference sequence). Trimming took 5 bases from V and 1 from J; bases not matched to a gene: 4. The CDR3 is 14 residues long. CDR3 nucleotides: TGTGCCAGCAGCCCGGGACAGTCGAACACTGAAGCTTTCTTT. Its protein is CASSPGQSNTEAFF.

The chain links TRBV9 to TRBJ1-4, with D perhaps matching TRBD1 (5 bases). Deletions cut 2 bases from V and 8 bases from J, with 16 bases between. Germline V CDR1 and CDR2: SGDLS, YYNGEE. There are 15 residues in the CDR3. CDR3 amino acids: CASSVGSGRGEKLFF. CDR3 bases: TGTGCCAGCAGCGTCGGGTCGGGGAGGGGCGAAAAACTGTTTTTT. The variable domain in full, with the rest retrieved from reference TRBV9 and TRBJ1-4, is DSGVTQTPKHLITATGQRVTLRCSPRSGDLSVYWYQQSLDQGLQFLIQYYNGEERAKGNILERFSAQQFPDLHSELNLSSLELGDSALYFCASSVGSGRGEKLFFGSGTQLSVL.

The rearrangement links TRBV4-2 to TRBJ2-5; 15 positions agree with TRBD2. The CDR3 is 15 residues long. From germline, CDR1 is LGHNA and CDR2 YNFKEQ. V was clipped by 10 bases and J by 3 bases; unmatched bases: 6. CDR3 bases: TGTGCCACCCGGACTAGCGGGAGGGTGGAAGAGACCCAGTACTTC. As protein: CATRTSGRVEETQYF.

The chain is built from TRBV6-5 and TRBJ1-5, with 7 bases lining up with TRBD1. The CDR3 totals 13 residues. Germline trimming cut 6 bases from V and 5 bases from J; bases unmatched to any gene: 4. The V gene's germline CDR1 is MNHEY and CDR2 SVGAGI. CDR3 loop: CASRPDRDQPQHF. The CDR3 nucleotides read TGTGCCAGCAGGCCCGACAGGGATCAGCCCCAGCATTTT.

The chain joins TRBV4-1 to TRBJ1-2; a possible D gene is TRBD1 (5 bases). Germline loops: CDR1 MGHRA, CDR2 YSYEKL. Between the trimmed V and J ends, which lost 0 bases and 0 bases, there was a span of 8 bases. The CDR3 spans 15 residues. The CDR3 bases are TGCGCCAGCAGCCAAGATCGGGGACCTAACTATGGCTACACCTTC. Protein: CASSQDRGPNYGYTF.

The V call is TRBV2, the J call TRBJ2-5, with 8 bases matching TRBD1. This CDR3 region has 15 residues. Trimming took 2 bases from V and 5 from J; bases not matched to a gene: 7. Germline V gene sequence: CDR1 SNHLY, CDR2 FYNNEI. The CDR3 protein is CASSEWQGASETQYF. The CDR3 region has the DNA TGTGCCAGCAGTGAATGGCAGGGGGCTTCGGAGACCCAGTACTTC.

The chain is built from TRBV10-3 and TRBJ1-6, with D perhaps matching TRBD1 (5 bases). V was cut by 4 bases and J by 9 bases, with 10 bases left in between. The germline CDR1 and CDR2 sequences are ENHRY and SYGVKD. There are 13 residues in the CDR3. This CDR3 is CAISVDGGSPLHF. The CDR3 DNA sequence: TGTGCCATCAGTGTGGACGGGGGTTCACCCCTCCACTTT.

The rearrangement links TRBV11-3 to TRBJ2-3, with TRBD1 as a possible D gene (5 bases). The CDR3 has 16 residues. The V gene lost 1 base and the J gene lost 0 bases, with 11 bases spanning the gap. Germline V gives CDR1 SGHNT, CDR2 YENEEA. CDR3 DNA: TGTGCCAGCAGCTTAGCAGGGCGTGGTAGCACAGATACGCAGTATTTT. Translation gives CASSLAGRGSTDTQYF.

The V and J genes are TRBV28 and TRBJ1-1; D uncertain. Trimming took 3 bases from V and 3 from J, leaving 5 bases between them. CDR3 length: 12 amino acids. The germline V gene has CDR1 MDHEN and CDR2 SYDVKM. CDR3 coding DNA: TGTGCCAGCAGTTTCTCGGACACTGAAGCTTTCTTT. This sequence encodes CASSFSDTEAFF.

This clone was counted a few times. The chain combines TRBV4-1 with TRBJ2-7, with TRBD2 matching 8 bases. V lost 1 base to trimming and J lost 2 bases; unmatched junction nucleotides: 7. Looked up from germline, CDR1 is MGHRA and CDR2 is YSYEKL. This CDR3 has 16 amino acids. The CDR3 is CASSQGELAATYEQYF. CDR3 bases: TGCGCCAGCAGCCAAGGGGAACTAGCGGCAACCTACGAGCAGTACTTC.

The chain couples TRBV20-1 to TRBJ2-1; 11 positions agree with TRBD2. V lost 3 bases, J lost 6 bases, and 7 bases stayed unmatched. CDR3 length equals 15 residues. Germline V gene data show CDR1 as DFQATT and CDR2 as SNEGSKA (reference sequence). The CDR3 loop is CSASGLAGGLNEQFF. CDR3 bases: TGCAGTGCTAGTGGGCTAGCGGGAGGCCTCAATGAGCAGTTCTTC.

The V gene is TRBV10-1, the J gene TRBJ1-1, with TRBD1 matching over 8 bases. Trimming took 6 bases from V and 0 from J; bases not matched to a gene: 3. Looked up from germline, CDR1 is WNHNN and CDR2 is SYGVQD (reference sequence). The CDR3 contains 14 residues. CDR3 sequence: CASSDRGLNTEAFF. As DNA, the CDR3 is TGCGCCAGCAGCGACAGGGGTTTGAACACTGAAGCTTTCTTT.

The chain is built from TRBV19 and TRBJ2-5; 7 bases agree with TRBD1. This CDR3 is built from 15 residues. V was pared by 3 bases and J by 4 bases, with 8 bases of the junction left unmatched. Germline CDR1 LNHDA, CDR2 SQIVND (reference sequence). CDR3 sequence: CASSIPNRGGETQYF. The CDR3 DNA reads TGTGCCAGTAGTATCCCCAACAGGGGTGGAGAGACCCAGTACTTC.

This chain joins TRBV5-6 and TRBJ2-5; D remains unclear. Germline V CDR1 and CDR2: SGHDT, YYEEEE. Trimming removed 4 bases from V and 2 bases from J, with 3 bases in between. There are 11 residues in the CDR3. The CDR3 region has the DNA TGTGCCAGCAGCGCACAAGAGACCCAGTACTTC. This sequence encodes CASSAQETQYF.

This clone was seen a few times. The chain is built from TRBV5-1 and TRBJ2-7; 9 bases align to TRBD2. The CDR3 totals 17 residues. J was trimmed by 3 bases and V by 4 bases; bases with no gene match: 14. Germline loops: CDR1 SGHRS, CDR2 YFSETQ. DNA for the CDR3: TGCGCCAGCAGCCAAGACTCCTATAGCGGGGGCCTCTACGAGCAGTACTTC. Translated, it gives CASSQDSYSGGLYEQYF. Combining the CDR3 with reference TRBV5-1 and TRBJ2-7 gives the whole variable domain KAGVTQTPRYLIKTRGQQVTLSCSPISGHRSVSWYQQTPGQGLQFLFEYFSETQRNKGNFPGRFSGRQFSNSRSEMNVSTLELGDSALYLCASSQDSYSGGLYEQYFGPGTRLTVT.

The gene calls are TRBV3-1 (or the pseudogene TRBV3-2) and TRBJ1-1; D unclear. V was shortened by 1 base and J by 6 bases, with 15 bases between the two germline ends. The germline gives CDR1 LGHDT, CDR2 YNNKEL (reference sequence). The CDR3 sequence is 15 residues long. CDR3 in DNA: TGTGCCAGCAGCCAAGGGTACCGGGCGGTATCTGAAGCTTTCTTT. Amino acids: CASSQGYRAVSEAFF.

This clone has more than one count but fewer than ten. The chain carries TRBV5-6 and TRBJ2-2; D gene uncertain. CDR3 length equals 13 residues. Trimming took 4 bases from V and 1 from J, leaving 5 bases between them. Germline V gene lookup returns CDR1 SGHDT and CDR2 YYEEEE. The CDR3 nucleotides read TGTGCCAGCAGCGGGCAGAACACCGGGGAGCTGTTTTTT. Its translation: CASSGQNTGELFF.

The rearrangement uses TRBV3-1 (or the pseudogene TRBV3-2) and TRBJ1-1, with 12 bases fitting TRBD1. The length of the CDR3 is 17 residues. V was clipped by 4 bases and J by 0 bases; unmatched bases: 6. Germline V gives CDR1 LGHDT, CDR2 YNNKEL (reference sequence). CDR3: CASSRRDRGPLNTEAFF. CDR3 sequence (DNA): TGTGCCAGCAGCCGTCGGGACAGGGGGCCCTTGAACACTGAAGCTTTCTTT.

The gene calls are TRBV7-2 and TRBJ1-2; D perhaps matches TRBD1 (6 bases). There are 14 residues in the CDR3. Trimming took off 0 bases at V and 6 bases at J, with 11 bases between the two ends. Germline V gene lookup returns CDR1 SGHTA and CDR2 FQGNSA. DNA of the CDR3: TGTGCCAGCAGCTTAGCTTTTCAGGGGCATGGCTACACCTTC. Protein product: CASSLAFQGHGYTF.